This is a list of T cell receptor beta chains from one sample in a study of neurological immune-mediated disorders. TCRdb re-analysed the 5' RACE reads in MiXCR, keeping a single row per CDR3 protein. This sample has 85,000 to 100,000 distinct CDR3 sequences, with 3% to 4% found just once. The sequenced sample consisted of PBMCs. These receptor sequences come from a woman in her late teens or twenties with multiple sclerosis. The CDR3 runs from the conserved cysteine through the conserved F or W. A D gene is named only where the DNA matches it firmly. Only part of the rows carry a size: once, few, many, or a class if the clone is expanded.

j_call d_call v_call clone_size cdr3_aa cdr3_nt
TRBJ2-1 NA TRBV20-1 many CSAHGPSPYNEQFF TGCAGCGCCCACGGGCCGAGCCCCTACAATGAGCAGTTCTTC
TRBJ1-4 TRBD1 TRBV29-1 many CSVEVATGERKLFF TGCAGCGTTGAAGTGGCGACAGGGGAACGGAAACTGTTTTTT
TRBJ2-5 NA TRBV29-1 many CSVALTSPQHQETQYF TGCAGCGTTGCTTTGACCAGCCCCCAACATCAAGAGACCCAGTACTTC
TRBJ1-1 TRBD1 TRBV5-1 many CASSPRTGGTEAFF TGCGCCAGCAGCCCCCGGACAGGGGGCACTGAAGCTTTCTTT
TRBJ1-1 NA TRBV7-2 many CASSRAGNTEAFF TGTGCCAGCAGCAGGGCCGGGAACACTGAAGCTTTCTTT
TRBJ2-1 TRBD2 TRBV7-2 many CASSSRYRLAGAWNEQFF TGTGCCAGCAGCTCTCGCTACCGTCTAGCGGGAGCTTGGAATGAGCAGTTCTTC
TRBJ2-5 NA TRBV6-5 many CASNSGGAQYF TGTGCCAGTAATTCGGGTGGAGCCCAGTACTTC
TRBJ2-7 NA TRBV7-6 NA CASSLTSGASPSEQYF TGTGCCAGCAGCTTAACTTCGGGGGCCAGCCCTAGCGAGCAGTACTTC
TRBJ1-5 TRBD1 TRBV2 many CASTGQNNQPQHF TGTGCCAGCACGGGACAGAATAATCAGCCCCAGCATTTT
TRBJ1-2 NA TRBV6-5 many CASSDPPDDGYTF TGTGCCAGCAGTGACCCTCCCGACGACGGCTACACCTTC
TRBJ1-1 TRBD1 TRBV5-1 many CASARDSVPNTEAFF TGCGCCAGCGCACGGGACAGCGTTCCGAACACTGAAGCTTTCTTT
TRBJ2-7 NA TRBV6-2/TRBV6-3 many CASSETGKDYEQYF TGTGCCAGCAGTGAAACAGGGAAGGACTACGAGCAGTACTTC
TRBJ2-1 NA TRBV5-1 many CASRESGRSYNEQFF TGCGCCAGCAGGGAAAGCGGGCGCTCCTACAATGAGCAGTTCTTC
TRBJ1-2 NA TRBV2 many CASTPGVLNYGYTF TGTGCCAGCACCCCAGGGGTCCTTAACTATGGCTACACCTTC
TRBJ1-6 NA TRBV6-1 many CASSDRVSPLHF TGTGCCAGCAGTGACAGGGTCTCACCCCTCCACTTT
TRBJ1-2 TRBD1 TRBV5-1 many CASSSNRQGAYGYTF TGCGCCAGCAGCAGCAACCGACAGGGCGCCTATGGCTACACCTTC
TRBJ1-4 NA TRBV28 few CASSHPPEIRYEKLFF TGTGCCAGCAGTCACCCCCCAGAGATCCGTTATGAAAAACTGTTTTTT